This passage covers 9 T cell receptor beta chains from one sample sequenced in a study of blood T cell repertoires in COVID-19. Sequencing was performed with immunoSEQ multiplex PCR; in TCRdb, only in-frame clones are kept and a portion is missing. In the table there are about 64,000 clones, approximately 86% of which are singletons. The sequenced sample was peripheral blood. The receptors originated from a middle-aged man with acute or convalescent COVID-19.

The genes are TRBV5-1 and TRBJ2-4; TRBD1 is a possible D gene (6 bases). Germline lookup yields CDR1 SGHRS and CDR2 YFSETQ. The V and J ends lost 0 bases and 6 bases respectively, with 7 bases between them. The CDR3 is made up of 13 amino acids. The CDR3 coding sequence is TGCGCCAGCAGCTTGGAACAGGGAAACATTCAGTACTTC. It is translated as CASSLEQGNIQYF.

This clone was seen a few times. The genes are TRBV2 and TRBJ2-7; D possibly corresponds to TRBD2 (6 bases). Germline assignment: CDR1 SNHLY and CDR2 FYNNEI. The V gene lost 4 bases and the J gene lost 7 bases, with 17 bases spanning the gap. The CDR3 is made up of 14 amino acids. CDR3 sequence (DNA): TGTGCCAGCAGTGGTTTCAGGGACGGGGGAGAGCAGTACTTC. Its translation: CASSGFRDGGEQYF.

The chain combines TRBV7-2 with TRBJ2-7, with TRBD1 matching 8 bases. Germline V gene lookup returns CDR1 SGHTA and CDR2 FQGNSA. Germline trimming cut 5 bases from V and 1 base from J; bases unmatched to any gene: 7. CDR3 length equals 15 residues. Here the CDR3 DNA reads TGTGCCAGCAGCCCCGGGACAGGTCGTTCCTACGAGCAGTACTTC. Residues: CASSPGTGRSYEQYF.

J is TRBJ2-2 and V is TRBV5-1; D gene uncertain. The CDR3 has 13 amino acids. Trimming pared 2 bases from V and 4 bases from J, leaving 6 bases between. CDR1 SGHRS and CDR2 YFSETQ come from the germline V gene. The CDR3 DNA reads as TGCGCCAGCAGCTTACTGGTCACCGGGGAGCTGTTTTTT. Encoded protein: CASSLLVTGELFF.

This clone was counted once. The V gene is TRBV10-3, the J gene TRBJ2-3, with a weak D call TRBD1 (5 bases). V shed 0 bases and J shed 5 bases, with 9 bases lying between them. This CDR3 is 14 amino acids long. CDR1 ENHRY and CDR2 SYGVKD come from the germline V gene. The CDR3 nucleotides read TGTGCCATCAGTGAGTCTCAGGGTGGAGATACGCAGTATTTT. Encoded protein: CAISESQGGDTQYF.

The CDR3 reads CASSKDKGTNEKLFF. CDR3 coding DNA: TGTGCCAGCAGCAAAGATAAGGGGACTAATGAAAAACTGTTTTTT. The chain links TRBV21-1 to TRBJ1-4; the D segment call TRBD1 is taken from the table without a DNA check. TRBV21-1 is deemed a pseudogene. CDR3 length equals 15 residues.

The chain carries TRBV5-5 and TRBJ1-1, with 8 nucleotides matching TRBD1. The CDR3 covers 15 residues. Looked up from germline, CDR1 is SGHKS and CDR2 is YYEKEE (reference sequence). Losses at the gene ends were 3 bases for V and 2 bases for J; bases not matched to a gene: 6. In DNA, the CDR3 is TGTGCCAGCAGCTCCTGGACAGGGCTAAACACTGAAGCTTTCTTT. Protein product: CASSSWTGLNTEAFF.

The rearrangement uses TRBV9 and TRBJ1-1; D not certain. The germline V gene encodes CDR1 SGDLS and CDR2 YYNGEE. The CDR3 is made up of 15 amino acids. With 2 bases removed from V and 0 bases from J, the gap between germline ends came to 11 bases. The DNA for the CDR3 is TGTGCCAGCAGCGTGGGCGGACTGCTGAACACTGAAGCTTTCTTT. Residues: CASSVGGLLNTEAFF.

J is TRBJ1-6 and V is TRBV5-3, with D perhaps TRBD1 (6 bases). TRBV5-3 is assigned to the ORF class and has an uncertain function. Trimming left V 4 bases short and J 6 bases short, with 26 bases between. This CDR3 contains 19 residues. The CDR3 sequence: CARSRGGEGDSGANSPLHF. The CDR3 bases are TGTGCCAGAAGCCGGGGAGGGGAGGGGGATTCAGGGGCTAATTCACCCCTCCACTTT.